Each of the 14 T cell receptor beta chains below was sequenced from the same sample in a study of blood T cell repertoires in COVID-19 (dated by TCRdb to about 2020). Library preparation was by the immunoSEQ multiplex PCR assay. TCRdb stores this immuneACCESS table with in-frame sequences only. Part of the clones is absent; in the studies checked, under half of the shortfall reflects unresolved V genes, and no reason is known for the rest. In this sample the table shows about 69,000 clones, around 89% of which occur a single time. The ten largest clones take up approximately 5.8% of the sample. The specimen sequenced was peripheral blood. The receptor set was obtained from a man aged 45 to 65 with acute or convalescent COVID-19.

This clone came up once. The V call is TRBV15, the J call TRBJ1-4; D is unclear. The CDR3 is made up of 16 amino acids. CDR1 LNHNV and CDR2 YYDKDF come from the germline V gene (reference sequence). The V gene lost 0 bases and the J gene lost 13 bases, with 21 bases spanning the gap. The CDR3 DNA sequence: TGTGCCACCAGCAGAGATCTTAGCGGACCTCAAAGGTCACTGTTTTTT. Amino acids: CATSRDLSGPQRSLFF.

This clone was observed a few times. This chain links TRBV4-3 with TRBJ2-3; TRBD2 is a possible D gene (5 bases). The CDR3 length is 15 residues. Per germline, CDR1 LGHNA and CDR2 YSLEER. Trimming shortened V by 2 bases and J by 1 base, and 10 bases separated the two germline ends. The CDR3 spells CASSQSLAGTDTQYF. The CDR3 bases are TGCGCCAGCAGCCAAAGTCTAGCAGGCACAGATACGCAGTATTTT.

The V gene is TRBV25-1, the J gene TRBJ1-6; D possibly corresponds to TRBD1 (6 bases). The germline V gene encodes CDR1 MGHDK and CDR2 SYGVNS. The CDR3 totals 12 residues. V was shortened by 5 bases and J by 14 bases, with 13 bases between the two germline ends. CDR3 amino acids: CASSTGSSALHF. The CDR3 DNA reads TGTGCCAGCAGTACAGGGTCGTCAGCCCTCCACTTT.

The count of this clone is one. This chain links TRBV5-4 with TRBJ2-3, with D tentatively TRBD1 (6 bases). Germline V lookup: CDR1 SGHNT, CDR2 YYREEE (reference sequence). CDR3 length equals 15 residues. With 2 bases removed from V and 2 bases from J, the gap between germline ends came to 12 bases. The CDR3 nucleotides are TGTGCCAGCAGCTTCCTACAGGGATCCACAGATACGCAGTATTTT. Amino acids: CASSFLQGSTDTQYF.

The CDR3 protein is CATSGPTPGATQPQHF. CDR3 DNA sequence: TGTGCCACCAGTGGTCCGACTCCAGGGGCGACTCAGCCCCAGCATTTT. The V gene is TRBV24-1, the J gene TRBJ1-5; weak D call: TRBD1 (6 bases). This CDR3 has 16 amino acids. V gave up 5 bases and J gave up 6 bases, with 19 bases separating them. Germline assignment: CDR1 KGHDR and CDR2 SFDVKD.

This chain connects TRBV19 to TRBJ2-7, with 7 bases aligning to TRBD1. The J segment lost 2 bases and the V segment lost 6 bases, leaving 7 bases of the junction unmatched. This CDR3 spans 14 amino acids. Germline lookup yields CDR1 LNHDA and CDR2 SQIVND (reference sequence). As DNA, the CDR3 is TGTGCCAGTAGACCCCGACAGGGTACCTACGAGCAGTACTTC. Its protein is CASRPRQGTYEQYF.

The chain's CDR3 is CASSDSKGQGAPRYGYTF. In DNA form, the CDR3 reads TGTGCCAGCAGTGACTCCAAGGGACAGGGGGCCCCTAGGTATGGCTACACCTTC. The V and J genes are TRBV6-4 and TRBJ1-2; TRBD1 matches 12 bases. This CDR3 is built from 18 residues. With 0 bases clipped from V and 5 bases from J, the junction kept 10 bases outside the gene matches. CDR1 is MRHNA, CDR2 SNTAGT, per germline.

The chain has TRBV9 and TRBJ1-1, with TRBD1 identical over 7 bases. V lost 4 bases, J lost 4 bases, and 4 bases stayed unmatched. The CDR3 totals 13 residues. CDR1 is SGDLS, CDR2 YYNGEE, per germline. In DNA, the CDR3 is TGTGCCAGCAGCTCCAGGGGGAGCACTGAAGCTTTCTTT. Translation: CASSSRGSTEAFF.

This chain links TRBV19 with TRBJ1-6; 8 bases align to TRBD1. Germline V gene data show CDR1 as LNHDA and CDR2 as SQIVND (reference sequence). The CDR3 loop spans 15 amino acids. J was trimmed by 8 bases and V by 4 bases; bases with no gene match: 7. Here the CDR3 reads CASSRRQGKDSPLHF. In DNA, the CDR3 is TGTGCCAGTAGTAGACGACAGGGGAAGGATTCACCCCTCCACTTT.

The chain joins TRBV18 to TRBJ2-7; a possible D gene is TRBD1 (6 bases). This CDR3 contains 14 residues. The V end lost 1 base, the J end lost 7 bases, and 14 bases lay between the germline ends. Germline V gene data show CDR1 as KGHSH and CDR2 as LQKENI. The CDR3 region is CASSPLSQGGEQYF. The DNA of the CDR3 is TGTGCCAGCTCACCACTATCACAGGGTGGGGAGCAGTACTTC.

In DNA form, the CDR3 reads TGTGCCAGCCGAGGGAACACCGGGGAGCTGTTTTTT. Amino acids: CASRGNTGELFF. The chain links TRBV6-5 to TRBJ2-2; D is unresolved. The germline V and J ends were trimmed by 8 bases and 1 base, with 5 bases remaining between them. CDR1 is MNHEY and CDR2 is SVGAGI in the germline V gene. This CDR3 is built from 12 residues.

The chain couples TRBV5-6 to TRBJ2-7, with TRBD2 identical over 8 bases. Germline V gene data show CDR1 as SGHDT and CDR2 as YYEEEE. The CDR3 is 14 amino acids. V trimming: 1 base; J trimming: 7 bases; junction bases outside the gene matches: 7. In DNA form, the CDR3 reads TGTGCCAGCAGCTTGCTTAGCGGGGCGGGGGAGCAGTACTTC. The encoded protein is CASSLLSGAGEQYF.

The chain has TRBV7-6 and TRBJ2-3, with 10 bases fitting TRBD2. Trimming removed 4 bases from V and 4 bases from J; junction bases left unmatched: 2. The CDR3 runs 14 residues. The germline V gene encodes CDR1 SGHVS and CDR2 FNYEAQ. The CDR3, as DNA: TGTGCCAGCAGCTATGGGACTAGCGCAGATACGCAGTATTTT. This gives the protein CASSYGTSADTQYF.

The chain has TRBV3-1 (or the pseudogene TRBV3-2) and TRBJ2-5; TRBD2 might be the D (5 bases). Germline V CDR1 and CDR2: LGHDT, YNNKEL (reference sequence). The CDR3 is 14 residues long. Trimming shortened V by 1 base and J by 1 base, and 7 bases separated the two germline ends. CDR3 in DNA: TGTGCCAGCAGCCAAGGAGCGGTCCAAGAGACCCAGTACTTC. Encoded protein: CASSQGAVQETQYF.